Below, 15 T cell receptor beta chains from the same sample are listed, as sequenced in a study of cytomegalovirus exposure and HLA in healthy donors (dated by TCRdb to about 2017). Libraries were prepared through the immunoSEQ multiplex PCR assay. A mixture of 60 forward primers for TCR Vbeta segments and 13 reverse primers for TCR Jbeta segments was used in the multiplex PCR. In TCRdb, the immuneACCESS table is reduced to in-frame sequences with V and J assigned. These tables do not hold every clone; where another copy was compared, an unresolved V gene accounts for under half, and the others remain unexplained. Present in this sample are around 150,000 clones, over 70% of which were seen just once. The top ten clonotypes cover around 14% of the sample. The sequencing sample was made of PBMCs. The receptors derive from a woman aged 35 to 49 in good health and CMV-seronegative.

J is TRBJ2-6 and V is TRBV11-2; D is undetermined. The CDR3 totals 15 residues. Trimming left V 2 bases short and J 1 base short, with 6 bases between. Per the germline V gene, CDR1 is SGHAT and CDR2 is FQNNGV. In DNA form, the CDR3 reads TGTGCCAGCAGCTTACAGTTTTCTGGGGCCAACGTCCTGACTTTC. This codes for CASSLQFSGANVLTF.

This sequence joins TRBV25-1 and TRBJ2-2; D perhaps matches TRBD2 (5 bases). In germline, CDR1 is MGHDK, CDR2 SYGVNS. Trimming removed 3 bases at V and 13 bases at J, with 15 bases between. This CDR3 contains 13 residues. CDR3 protein: CASSDLALSGLFF. The CDR3 coding sequence is TGTGCCAGCAGTGATTTGGCCTTGAGCGGGCTGTTTTTT.

In its sample, this clone was seen a few times. DNA for the CDR3: TGCGCCAGCAGCCCCAGTTTTGGTGGGGCCAACGTCCTGACTTTC. It specifies CASSPSFGGANVLTF. This sequence joins TRBV4-3 and TRBJ2-6; D call uncertain. The germline V gene encodes CDR1 LGHNA and CDR2 YSLEER. Trimming removed 4 bases at V and 3 bases at J, with 10 bases between. The CDR3 is 15 amino acids.

Concerning this clone: Other DNA sequences in the same sample also yield this CDR3. The chain employs TRBV6-5 and TRBJ1-1, with 7 bases lining up with TRBD1. CDR1 and CDR2 (germline): MNHEY, SVGAGI. The CDR3 length is 14 residues. J was trimmed by 1 base and V by 7 bases; bases with no gene match: 6. The CDR3 here is CASKRGQENTEAFF. The CDR3, as DNA: TGTGCCAGCAAACGCGGACAGGAGAACACTGAAGCTTTCTTT.

The CDR3, as DNA: TGTGCCAGCAGTTTCGGGGGTTCCCACCAACACGAGCAGTACTTC. It yields the protein CASSFGGSHQHEQYF. J is TRBJ2-7 and V is TRBV28, with TRBD2 as a possible D gene (6 bases). V was shortened by 3 bases and J by 5 bases, with 17 bases between the two germline ends. Germline loops: CDR1 MDHEN, CDR2 SYDVKM. The CDR3 is 15 residues long.

The chain carries TRBV7-9 and TRBJ1-3; the D gene is possibly TRBD1 (5 bases). Between the trimmed V and J ends, which lost 5 bases and 2 bases, there was a span of 13 bases. Germline V gene lookup returns CDR1 SEHNR and CDR2 FQNEAQ (reference sequence). The CDR3 is 15 amino acids. CDR3 amino acids: CASSGGWAAGNTIYF. In DNA, the CDR3 is TGTGCCAGCAGCGGGGGGTGGGCAGCTGGAAACACCATATATTTT.

There are a few counts of this clone. The chain recombines TRBV4-1 with TRBJ2-6; 9 bases agree with TRBD2. This CDR3 contains 21 residues. V gave up 3 bases and J gave up 0 bases; unmatched junction bases: 15. Looked up from germline, CDR1 is MGHRA and CDR2 is YSYEKL. CDR3 amino acids: CASSQVTLGLAGSSGANVLTF. CDR3 DNA sequence: TGCGCCAGCAGCCAGGTAACTTTAGGGCTAGCGGGATCCTCTGGGGCCAACGTCCTGACTTTC.

This rearrangement joins TRBV7-3 to TRBJ2-1, with D perhaps TRBD2 (6 bases). The CDR3 contains 13 residues. Germline-derived CDR1 and CDR2 are SGHTA and FQGTGA. Trimming took 1 base from V and 10 from J, leaving 11 bases between them. DNA of the CDR3: TGTGCCAGCAGCTTAAATAGCGGTGGCGAGCAGTTCTTC. Protein sequence: CASSLNSGGEQFF. The variable domain in full, with the rest retrieved from reference TRBV7-3 and TRBJ2-1, is GAGVSQTPSNKVTEKGKYVELRCDPISGHTALYWYRQSLGQGPEFLIYFQGTGAADDSGLPNDRFFAVRPEGSVSTLKIQRTERGDSAVYLCASSLNSGGEQFFGPGTRLTVL.

The chain employs TRBV19 and TRBJ2-2, with D maybe TRBD1 (6 bases). CDR1 LNHDA and CDR2 SQIVND come from the germline V gene (reference sequence). This CDR3 has 13 amino acids. V lost 6 bases, J lost 5 bases, and 10 bases lay in between. This chain's CDR3 is CASRTGGTGELFF. The CDR3, as DNA: TGTGCCAGTAGGACAGGAGGTACCGGGGAGCTGTTTTTT. Using reference TRBV19 and TRBJ2-2 for the parts outside the CDR3, the full variable domain is DGGITQSPKYLFRKEGQNVTLSCEQNLNHDAMYWYRQDPGQGLRLIYYSQIVNDFQKGDIAEGYSVSREKKESFPLTVTSAQKNPTAFYLCASRTGGTGELFFGEGSRLTVL.

The genes are TRBV7-3 and TRBJ2-2, with D unresolved. V was clipped by 5 bases and J by 3 bases, with 4 bases between them. Germline values: CDR1 SGHTA, CDR2 FQGTGA. The length of the CDR3 is 12 residues. DNA of the CDR3: TGTGCCAGCAGCGGCTACACCGGGGAGCTGTTTTTT. Translation gives CASSGYTGELFF.

This chain uses TRBV19 with TRBJ2-1; 7 nucleotides align to TRBD2. Germline CDR1 LNHDA, CDR2 SQIVND (reference sequence). V lost 2 bases to trimming and J lost 7 bases; unmatched junction nucleotides: 11. The CDR3 loop spans 16 amino acids. CDR3 region: CASSISGLPPENEQFF. The CDR3 coding sequence is TGTGCCAGTAGTATATCGGGACTACCACCCGAGAATGAGCAGTTCTTC.

The V and J genes are TRBV25-1 and TRBJ2-7, with D possibly TRBD2 on 6 matching bases. This CDR3 has 14 amino acids. Germline V gives CDR1 MGHDK, CDR2 SYGVNS. The V end was cut by 4 bases, the J end by 1 base, with 11 bases between. This CDR3 is CASSVGLASYEQYF. CDR3 DNA: TGTGCCAGCAGTGTTGGTCTAGCGTCCTACGAGCAGTACTTC.

This clone was found a few times. This chain joins TRBV10-3 and TRBJ2-3, with TRBD2 identical over 9 bases. The length of the CDR3 is 16 residues. J gave up 3 bases and V 0 bases, and 4 bases lay outside the gene matches. The germline V gene has CDR1 ENHRY and CDR2 SYGVKD. DNA of the CDR3: TGTGCCATCAGTGAGTCCGGCGGGGGGGGTACAGATACGCAGTATTTT. Translated, it gives CAISESGGGGTDTQYF.

This clone has just a few counts. The chain recombines TRBV10-3 with TRBJ2-7; 14 nucleotides align to TRBD2. CDR1 and CDR2 (germline): ENHRY, SYGVKD. The CDR3 loop spans 14 amino acids. V dropped 6 bases and J dropped 4; count of bases not matched to a gene: 2. The CDR3 loop reads CAISGTSGGYEQYF. Here the CDR3 DNA reads TGTGCCATCAGCGGGACTAGCGGGGGTTACGAGCAGTACTTC.

This sequence joins TRBV28 and TRBJ2-1; tentative D call: TRBD2 (6 bases). The CDR3 has 15 amino acids. The germline V gene encodes CDR1 MDHEN and CDR2 SYDVKM. Trimming stripped 6 bases from V and 4 bases from J, with 16 bases between. CDR3 in DNA: TGTGCCAGCAGGATTATCGGGACTGGTTACAATGAGCAGTTCTTC. This codes for CASRIIGTGYNEQFF.